This TCR beta chain was observed in a study of cytomegalovirus exposure and HLA in healthy donors. Regarding the study as a whole: More than 150 TCR beta chains were listed as cytomegalovirus-associated. Common viral pathogens seemed, in a later analysis, to connect with several of the most significant clusters.

CDR3 size: 17 residues. The germline V and J ends were trimmed by 7 bases and 0 bases, with 22 bases remaining between them. Germline V CDR1 and CDR2: MNHEY, SMNVEV (reference sequence). Primers: 60 Vbeta forward and 13 Jbeta reverse. Measured with immunoSEQ multiplex PCR; TCRdb has only the in-frame clones, and not every one. In the table there are under 150,000 clones, around 81% of which are singletons. Of note for this clone: The antigen is unknown.

This chain connects TRBV27 to TRBJ2-7, with a weak D call TRBD1 (6 bases). Material for sequencing was PBMCs. This receptor was taken from a man in his late teens or twenties in good health and CMV-seronegative. The CDR3 is CASTTLGRTAYSYEQYF. As DNA, the CDR3 is TGTGCCAGCACCACCCTTGGGCGGACAGCTTACTCCTACGAGCAGTACTTC.